This T cell receptor (beta chain) originates from a study of cytomegalovirus exposure and HLA in healthy donors. Overall study: A prior study identified 110 million or so unique TCR beta sequences from 150 million to 200 million T cells.

General study results and limits: In a later analysis, HLA-associated beta chains showed higher expansion and lower generation probabilities than comparable chains. Cytomegalovirus status, reportedly, was diagnosed with high specificity and sensitivity by the classifier.

This clone was counted only a few times. Antigen specificity is unknown. CDR1 and CDR2 from the germline V gene are LNHNV and YYDKDF (reference sequence). This CDR3 has 16 amino acids. Trimming removed 0 bases from V and 6 bases from J; junction bases left unmatched: 9. PCR employed 60 Vbeta and 13 Jbeta primers. TCRdb keeps only in-frame clones here, not all; method: immunoSEQ multiplex PCR. Of around 99,000 clones detected, around three quarters appear once; the ten largest clones hold approximately 4.5%. The sequencing sample was made of PBMCs. The chain has TRBV15 and TRBJ2-7; 9 bases fit TRBD1. The receptor was derived from a male donor in good health and CMV-seronegative. CDR3: CATSRDFGTGSVEQYF. CDR3 sequence (DNA): TGTGCCACCAGCAGAGATTTCGGGACAGGGTCTGTCGAGCAGTACTTC.